Following are 25 T cell receptor beta chains from one sample sequenced in a study of shared clonotypes between healthy human individuals. Repertoires were generated with immunoSEQ multiplex PCR, while TCRdb's copy carries only in-frame clones and drops some. The sample consists of some 900,000 clones, 60% to 85% of them appearing once. Sequencing used memory CD4+ T cells sorted from blood. Subset reported: CD45RA-negative fraction. These receptors originate from a man aged 18 to 30 in good health.

This sequence joins TRBV10-1 and TRBJ2-1; TRBD1 agrees at 9 bases. The CDR3 spans 16 residues. V shed 2 bases and J 9 bases; nucleotides not matched to a gene: 11. Germline V gives CDR1 WNHNN, CDR2 SYGVQD (reference sequence). The CDR3 spells CASSEGARTGDSEQFF. The CDR3 region has the DNA TGCGCCAGCAGTGAGGGCGCAAGGACAGGGGATAGTGAGCAGTTCTTC.

The J gene is TRBJ2-5, the V gene TRBV12-5; 7 bases are a match to TRBD1. The trim removed 6 bases at V and 7 bases at J, leaving 8 bases unmatched. The CDR3 loop spans 13 amino acids. CDR1 is LGHNT, CDR2 FRNRAP, per germline. DNA of the CDR3: TGTGCTAGTGGCAATACAGGGGCGGGGACCCAGTACTTC. Its translation: CASGNTGAGTQYF.

This clone was counted a few times. Distinct nucleotide sequences in the sample also encode this CDR3. The chain is built from TRBV11-1 and TRBJ1-1; 8 bases are a match to TRBD1. The V gene's germline CDR1 is SGHAT and CDR2 FQDESV (reference sequence). The ends lost 4 bases at V and 4 bases at J; junction bases unmatched: 2. The CDR3 consists of 13 residues. Here the CDR3 DNA reads TGTGCCAGCAGCTCAGACAGGGGCACTGAAGCTTTCTTT. This encodes CASSSDRGTEAFF.

The V gene is TRBV10-3, the J gene TRBJ2-3, with TRBD2 as a possible D gene (6 bases). The CDR3 covers 15 residues. Germline V gives CDR1 ENHRY, CDR2 SYGVKD. V dropped 5 bases and J dropped 2 bases, with 14 bases sitting between them. The chain's CDR3 is CAISQSGDNTDTQYF. The CDR3 DNA follows: TGTGCCATCAGTCAATCGGGGGATAACACAGATACGCAGTATTTT.

This sequence joins TRBV29-1 and TRBJ2-1; 10 nucleotides agree with TRBD1. J gave up 4 bases and V 6 bases, and 6 bases lay outside the gene matches. The CDR3 extends over 14 amino acids. Per the germline V gene, CDR1 is SQVTM and CDR2 is ANQGSEA. The DNA for the CDR3 is TGCAGCGTGGGACAGGGGACTAGGTACAATGAGCAGTTCTTC. Translation gives CSVGQGTRYNEQFF.

The chain couples TRBV18 to TRBJ2-5; D is perhaps TRBD2 (5 bases). The CDR3 totals 14 residues. From germline, CDR1 is KGHSH and CDR2 LQKENI. V was cut by 2 bases and J by 4 bases, with 11 bases left in between. CDR3 residues: CASSPERVVETQYF. The CDR3 DNA sequence: TGTGCCAGCTCACCAGAGAGGGTGGTAGAGACCCAGTACTTC.

The chain uses TRBV27 and TRBJ2-7; possible D gene TRBD2, 7 bases. CDR3 length: 14 residues. CDR1 is MNHEY and CDR2 is SMNVEV in the germline V gene (reference sequence). V was clipped by 3 bases and J by 4 bases, with 13 bases between them. CDR3 DNA sequence: TGTGCCAGCAGTTTTCTCGGGGGGCTTTACGAGCAGTACTTC. Amino acids: CASSFLGGLYEQYF.

This clone was found once. The J gene is TRBJ1-5, the V gene TRBV19; D is undetermined. Germline V gene sequence: CDR1 LNHDA, CDR2 SQIVND (reference sequence). This CDR3 has 14 amino acids. V was trimmed by 5 bases and J by 3 bases, leaving 11 bases between them. As DNA, the CDR3 is TGTGCCAGTAGTGGGTCCGGGAACAATCAGCCCCAGCATTTT. Translation gives CASSGSGNNQPQHF.

The chain joins TRBV5-6 to TRBJ1-2; 8 bases line up with TRBD1. Germline V gives CDR1 SGHDT, CDR2 YYEEEE. The CDR3 length is 14 residues. Trimming removed 4 bases from V and 7 bases from J; junction bases left unmatched: 9. The DNA of the CDR3 is TGTGCCAGCAGCCCCGGACAGGGAATCGGTGGCTACACCTTC. Translation: CASSPGQGIGGYTF.

The chain recombines TRBV6-1 with TRBJ1-5; tentatively, D is TRBD1 (6 bases). Germline values: CDR1 MNHNS, CDR2 SASEGT. The CDR3 covers 14 residues. Trimming removed 2 bases from V and 6 bases from J, with 11 bases in between. The CDR3 region is CASSEQGMGQPQHF. The CDR3 DNA reads TGTGCCAGCAGTGAACAGGGGATGGGTCAGCCCCAGCATTTT.

This clone was observed a single time. The V call is TRBV18, the J call TRBJ2-7; 9 bases align to TRBD2. The CDR3 covers 16 residues. V shed 0 bases, J shed 5 bases, and the junction held 8 bases outside the gene matches. Germline V gives CDR1 KGHSH, CDR2 LQKENI. The CDR3 sequence: CASSPPAGGASNEQYF. The CDR3 DNA is TGTGCCAGCTCACCACCGGCGGGGGGGGCCTCGAACGAGCAGTACTTC.

This clone occurred a few times. This chain joins TRBV2 and TRBJ1-4, with D possibly being TRBD1 (5 bases). Trimming took 5 bases from V and 9 from J, leaving 16 bases between them. Germline loops: CDR1 SNHLY, CDR2 FYNNEI. CDR3 length equals 14 residues. The CDR3 DNA reads as TGTGCCAGCAGTTCCCTCCAGGGCGAAAAAAAACTGTTTTTT. It codes for CASSSLQGEKKLFF.

This clone has a handful of counts. The V gene is TRBV5-1, the J gene TRBJ2-5, with TRBD1 as a possible D gene (6 bases). Trimming pared 6 bases from V and 2 bases from J, leaving 14 bases between. Germline lookup yields CDR1 SGHRS and CDR2 YFSETQ. There are 14 residues in the CDR3. The CDR3 loop is CASTRDTSQETQYF. CDR3 DNA: TGCGCCAGCACGAGGGACACCTCACAAGAGACCCAGTACTTC.

This sequence joins TRBV5-1 and TRBJ2-5, with 10 nucleotides matching TRBD2. The length of the CDR3 is 17 residues. CDR1 and CDR2 from the germline V gene are SGHRS and YFSETQ. The J segment lost 5 bases and the V segment lost 0 bases, leaving 10 bases of the junction unmatched. The CDR3 DNA is TGCGCCAGCAGCTTGGAGCCTAGCGGGAGAATTGGGGAGACCCAGTACTTC. Its translation is CASSLEPSGRIGETQYF.

Turning to this clone: Other nucleotide sequences from this sample produce the same CDR3. J is TRBJ1-6 and V is TRBV6-5; D is unresolved. V was cut by 2 bases and J by 6 bases, with 8 bases left in between. Looked up from germline, CDR1 is MNHEY and CDR2 is SVGAGI. The CDR3 is 14 residues long. The CDR3 reads CASSYRAPNSPLHF. The CDR3 coding sequence is TGTGCCAGCAGTTACAGGGCTCCTAATTCACCCCTCCACTTT.

The V gene is TRBV10-2, the J gene TRBJ1-1; TRBD1 agrees at 7 bases. Germline V gene data show CDR1 as WSHSY and CDR2 as SAAADI. The CDR3 is 12 residues long. After removal of 2 bases from V and 11 bases from J, the junction contained 5 bases not matched to a gene. CDR3 DNA: TGCGCCAGCAGTGAGAGTGACAGGGCGGCTTTCTTT. Residues: CASSESDRAAFF.

This chain connects TRBV7-3 to TRBJ1-2; TRBD1 matches at 8 bases. The CDR3 has 14 amino acids. CDR1 is SGHTA and CDR2 is FQGTGA in the germline V gene. V lost 5 bases and J lost 8; bases outside the gene matches: 10. The CDR3 loop is CASSQWTGTGGYTF. The CDR3 DNA is TGTGCCAGCAGCCAATGGACAGGGACGGGCGGCTACACCTTC.

The genes are TRBV5-1 and TRBJ2-5, with D possibly being TRBD1 (6 bases). Trimming pared 1 base from V and 1 base from J, leaving 8 bases between. The CDR3 is 14 residues long. Germline-derived CDR1 and CDR2 are SGHRS and YFSETQ. The CDR3 coding sequence is TGCGCCAGCAGCTTGACAGGGATCCAAGAGACCCAGTACTTC. Translated, it gives CASSLTGIQETQYF.

The rearrangement uses TRBV7-9 and TRBJ2-4, with 8 bases identical to TRBD2. The CDR3 consists of 16 residues. Trimming removed 3 bases from V and 4 bases from J; junction bases left unmatched: 8. From germline, CDR1 is SEHNR and CDR2 FQNEAQ (reference sequence). CDR3 nucleotide sequence: TGTGCCAGCAGCTTCGGGGGGGCGTCGCATAAAAACATTCAGTACTTC. It codes for CASSFGGASHKNIQYF.

The V gene is TRBV7-2, the J gene TRBJ2-5; TRBD1 is a possible D gene (5 bases). Trimming removed 6 bases at V and 4 bases at J, with 12 bases between. This CDR3 has 13 residues. Germline values: CDR1 SGHTA, CDR2 FQGNSA. CDR3 DNA sequence: TGTGCCAGCAGAAGGATAGGGGTAGAGACCCAGTACTTC. Translation gives CASRRIGVETQYF.

The rearrangement joins TRBV19 to TRBJ1-2; 7 bases are a match to TRBD1. J lost 7 bases, V lost 6 bases, and 8 bases had no gene match. Germline lookup yields CDR1 LNHDA and CDR2 SQIVND (reference sequence). There are 13 residues in the CDR3. The CDR3 DNA sequence: TGTGCCAGTAGGCAGGGGGTATATGCTGGCTACACCTTC. Protein product: CASRQGVYAGYTF.

J is TRBJ1-4 and V is TRBV13; 7 nucleotides match TRBD1. This CDR3 is built from 15 residues. Per the germline V gene, CDR1 is PRHDT and CDR2 is FYEKMQ (reference sequence). After removal of 2 bases from V and 8 bases from J, the junction contained 8 bases not matched to a gene. CDR3 bases: TGTGCCAGCAGCTTAACGAGACAGGGTGAGGAAAAACTGTTTTTT. Amino acids: CASSLTRQGEEKLFF.

The chain joins TRBV7-2 to TRBJ2-3, with 7 nucleotides matching TRBD1. The germline CDR1 and CDR2 sequences are SGHTA and FQGNSA. V lost 6 bases to trimming and J lost 6 bases; unmatched junction nucleotides: 6. The length of the CDR3 is 13 residues. CDR3 in DNA: TGTGCCAGCAGTCGACAGGGACGGGATACGCAGTATTTT. It specifies CASSRQGRDTQYF.

As to this clone: One end of the junction fails to match germline, which may point to a read error. The genes are TRBV7-7 and TRBJ2-3, with TRBD2 identical over 10 bases. Germline loops: CDR1 SSHAT, CDR2 FNYEAQ (reference sequence). This CDR3 has 15 residues. The CDR3 reads CASSQLAGYTDTQYF. The CDR3 DNA reads as TGTGCTAGCAGCCAACTAGCGGGATACACAGATACGCAGTATTTT.

The rearrangement links TRBV11-2 to TRBJ2-3; TRBD1 aligns across 10 bases. V gave up 3 bases and J gave up 4 bases; unmatched junction bases: 1. Germline-derived CDR1 and CDR2 are SGHAT and FQNNGV. This CDR3 region has 14 residues. CDR3 DNA: TGTGCCAGCAGCTTGACAGGGGGCGCAGATACGCAGTATTTT. It specifies CASSLTGGADTQYF.